This T cell receptor beta chain was profiled in a study of blood T cell repertoires in COVID-19. Study-level information: Sources were T cells, B-cell-depleted T cells, or PBMCs; the material itself was cDNA or gDNA.

Only in-frame clones appear in the TCRdb table, and some are missing; sequencing was by immunoSEQ multiplex PCR. The sample carries a few hundred thousand clones, around 87% recorded once. Assignment of participants to cohorts was predicated upon participant-reported clinical history. This CDR3 spans 15 amino acids. Germline values: CDR1 MNHEY, CDR2 SVGAGI. Germline trimming cut 2 bases from V and 8 bases from J; bases unmatched to any gene: 9. Sequencing used PBMCs or T cells enriched from blood (not recorded which). V and J are TRBV6-5 and TRBJ1-2; TRBD1 matches 9 bases. The sequence was obtained from a man aged 18-30 years who had recovered from COVID-19. CDR3 loop: CASSYPGQGGLGYTF. Here the CDR3 DNA reads TGTGCCAGCAGTTACCCGGGACAGGGTGGGTTGGGCTACACCTTC.